This T cell receptor (beta chain) was identified in a study of blood T cell repertoires in COVID-19 (TCRdb year 2020). Turning to the overall study: Samples covering the acute and convalescent phases of COVID-19 were provided by collaborators in the United States, Italy and Spain. The prospective study material was composed of cDNA or gDNA derived from T cells, B-cell-depleted T cells, or PBMCs. The dataset comprised deeply sampled blood TCRbeta repertoires from subjects exposed to, actively infected with, or recovered from COVID-19. The repertoires were released in a freely available public database intended as a resource for research on the immune response to SARS-CoV-2. The samples were drawn from two sources: the first 160 participants of the ongoing ImmuneRACE study, and over 1,000 subjects contributed by 6 global collaborators. Sample metadata almost always included a de-identified subject ID, COVID-19 status, age in years and sex. Where HLA class I and class II types were available, the types were taken from metadata supplied by the sample provider, not from assay-based typing. The paper's findings and limits, for the study overall: The amount of clinical and demographic metadata varied by source and participant and was provided uncurated.

A note on this clone: Its antigen remains undetermined. Per-base qualities were not stored, and no clone one base away is much larger.

Participants in the prospective study were aged roughly 18 to 100 years, lived in about two dozen United States geographic areas, and enrolled through a virtual design. To assign participants to cohorts, the prospective study relied on clinical history that participants themselves reported in a screening survey and a study questionnaire. Exposed participants had been in contact with someone with a PCR-confirmed or clinician-diagnosed COVID-19 case within 2 weeks of study entry. Each participant in the prospective study had whole blood, serum and a nasopharyngeal or oropharyngeal swab collected by mobile phlebotomists. Over a roughly 2-month period, participants in the prospective study had the option of providing additional blood draws and questionnaires. Before DNA extraction, blood samples from the prospective study were shipped at room temperature or frozen. TCRbeta CDR3 regions were amplified from genomic DNA by means of the immunoSEQ Assay, a bias-controlled multiplex PCR. The authors' analysis ran thus. The number of nucleated cells in each sample was estimated by amplification of reference gene primers within the assay. To quantify the absolute abundance of each unique TCRbeta CDR3 rearrangement, sequence reads were collapsed and filtered. For each sample, productive Simpson clonality was calculated as the square root of Simpson's diversity index over productive rearrangements. As stored in TCRdb, this immuneACCESS dataset retains in-frame rearrangements with V and J assigned. A fraction of the clones does not appear; measured against another copy, unresolved V genes explain less than half of the discrepancy, and the remainder lacks a known reason. V, J and clone size reflect that table, while D and trimming were determined from the DNA. The sample data list about 300,000 clones, and 85% of these were observed just once. Around 2% of the sample is in the top ten clones.

CDR1 and CDR2 were assigned from the germline V gene (reference sequence) as SEHNR and FQNEAQ. Trimming costs V 10 bases and J 5 bases, and their ends lie 17 bases apart. The CDR3, cysteine through phenylalanine, is 14 amino acids long. Only CDR3 DNA is held: 42 bases, read in frame from base 1. The receptor chain draws on TRBV7-9 and TRBJ2-2; perhaps TRBD2 is the D gene, with 7 bases matching. This clonotype was obtained from a woman in her 30s who had been exposed to COVID-19. The sequencing sample was made of PBMCs or T cells enriched from blood (not recorded which). This receptor carries the CDR3 CATPPGGWTGELFF. The bases read TGTGCCACACCCCCGGGGGGCTGGACCGGGGAGCTGTTTTTT.